This T cell receptor (beta chain) derives from a study of regulatory T cells in long-lasting Graves disease. Study-wide findings and caveats: Only peripheral blood was studied, not thyroid tissue.

Time point defined: newly diagnosed GD, antithyroid drugs for less than 3 months. PBMC-derived RNA was used for the TCR library. To make TCR beta libraries, researchers used iRepertoire HTBI primers and Arm-PCR of CDR3 regions. TCRdb called the multiplex PCR reads again in MiXCR, with one record for every CDR3 protein. The sample yields approximately 300,000 distinct CDR3 sequences, 18% seen once. The germline V gene has CDR1 SGHKS and CDR2 YYEKEE (reference sequence). V gave up 3 bases and J gave up 0 bases, with 9 bases separating them. The length of the CDR3 is 15 residues. This clonotype was observed many times. Its antigen remains unidentified.

The gene calls are TRBV5-5 and TRBJ2-2, with a possible D match to TRBD2 (5 bases). The sequenced sample was peripheral blood mononuclear cells (PBMCs), obtained at new diagnosis, from a patient treated with antithyroid drugs. The sequence derives from a female donor with Graves disease. CDR3 loop: CASSSGLSNTGELFF. CDR3 nucleotides: TGTGCCAGCAGCTCAGGACTCTCGAACACCGGGGAGCTGTTTTTT.